This T cell receptor beta chain came from a study of shared T cell receptors in the human thymus. The V gene's germline CDR1 is MDHEN and CDR2 SYDVKM. This CDR3 is built from 14 residues. Trimming took 5 bases from V and 7 from J, leaving 17 bases between them. Libraries were prepared by immunoSEQ multiplex PCR; TCRdb keeps only in-frame clonotypes and omits some of them. The sample carries 600,000 or so clones, 80% to 90% recorded once. These sequences were also reported in another study, on human thymus T cells. From that study: Thymus was obtained from resections taken during corrective heart surgery. Thymic and blood repertoires seemed to show skewed V and J gene use. In unrelated individuals, thymic repertoires overlapped highly, according to related research.

Specimen: thymocytes. The receptor comes from a boy in the first two years of life with a congenital heart defect. The rearrangement links TRBV28 to TRBJ1-2, with TRBD1 as a possible D gene (6 bases). The CDR3: CASSITGLRSGYTF. The CDR3 nucleotides read TGTGCCAGCAGTATAACAGGGTTGAGAAGTGGCTACACCTTC.